The text below deals with one T cell receptor (beta chain). The data originate from a study of blood T cell repertoires in COVID-19. Under the authors' procedure: Reference gene primer amplification gave estimated nucleated cell counts. The protocol was immunoSEQ multiplex PCR, while the TCRdb copy is restricted to in-frame clones and leaves out a portion. V, J and clone size are those of that table, while D and trimming were read from the DNA. The repertoire holds about 220,000 clones, with roughly 88% as singletons. With 2 bases removed from V and 5 bases from J, the gap between germline ends came to 24 bases. Germline values: CDR1 MNHEY, CDR2 SMNVEV (reference sequence). The CDR3 runs 18 residues.

Sequenced material: PBMCs or T cells enriched from blood (not recorded which). This receptor was obtained from a woman aged 40 to 50 with acute COVID-19. The chain uses TRBV27 and TRBJ1-2, with D possibly being TRBD1 (5 bases). CDR3 sequence: CASSLRGGRGYSLYGYTF. In nucleotides, the CDR3 is TGTGCCAGCAGTTTAAGGGGAGGGAGAGGGTACTCCCTTTATGGCTACACCTTC.